This TCR beta chain was obtained from a study of blood T cells in healthy people across ages. Then a second PCR, running about 6 to 12 cycles, was carried out with a sample-barcoded 5' primer and a J-beta primer mix. TCRdb reanalysed the 5' RACE reads using MiXCR and keeps one entry per CDR3 protein. Of fewer than 750,000 distinct CDR3 sequences detected, more than 45% appear once; the ten largest clones hold 20% to 25%. The CDR3 runs to 16 residues. With 4 bases clipped from V and 4 bases from J, the junction kept 5 bases outside the gene matches. CDR1 and CDR2 from the germline V gene are DFQATT and SNEGSKA (reference sequence).

The source is a man older than 75 in good health. Sequencing input: blood. The V call is TRBV20-1, the J call TRBJ2-1; 15 bases fit TRBD2. CDR3 nucleotides: TGCAGTGCTAACGGACTAGCGGGGGGGCCTTACAATGAGCAGTTCTTC. It encodes CSANGLAGGPYNEQFF.